These 26 T cell receptor beta chains were all obtained from the same sample, sequenced in a study of regulatory T cells in long-lasting Graves disease. The time point here: persistent/refractory GD, antithyroid drugs over 5 years with positive TRAb. PBMCs were the source of the RNA used for TCR sequencing. Sequencing libraries for TCR beta were prepared with iRepertoire HTBI primers and Arm-PCR of CDR3 regions. TCRdb reprocessed the multiplex PCR reads via MiXCR and lists one record per CDR3 protein. The repertoire consists of approximately 400,000 distinct CDR3 sequences, with under 25% occurring once and the leading ten covering around 21%. Sequencing used peripheral blood mononuclear cells (PBMCs), obtained when the disease was refractory, from a patient treated with antithyroid drugs. These receptors all come from a female donor with Graves disease.

This clonotype was observed at least ten times. CDR3 region: CASSLGTGFYQPQHF. The CDR3 DNA is TGTGCCAGCAGCCTCGGGACAGGGTTTTATCAGCCCCAGCATTTT. The chain carries TRBV7-2 and TRBJ1-5, with 9 positions matching TRBD1. The J segment lost 5 bases and the V segment lost 5 bases, leaving 7 bases of the junction unmatched. Germline-derived CDR1 and CDR2 are SGHTA and FQGNSA. The CDR3 length is 15 residues.

The chain recombines TRBV20-1 with TRBJ2-2; weak D call: TRBD2 (6 bases). V dropped 5 bases and J dropped 8 bases, with 12 bases sitting between them. In germline, CDR1 is DFQATT, CDR2 SNEGSKA (reference sequence). The CDR3 length is 12 residues. The CDR3 region is CSAGRGWGELFF. DNA of the CDR3: TGCAGTGCTGGCCGGGGGTGGGGGGAGCTGTTTTTT.

There are many counts of this clonotype. The V and J genes are TRBV30 and TRBJ2-6; no clear D gene. Germline CDR1 reads GTSNPN; CDR2 reads SVGIG (reference sequence). Between the trimmed V and J ends, which lost 4 bases and 0 bases, there was a span of 10 bases. This CDR3 contains 15 residues. CDR3: CAWNGRSSGANVLTF. In DNA form, the CDR3 reads TGTGCCTGGAATGGTCGGAGCTCTGGGGCCAACGTCCTGACTTTC.

In this sample, this clonotype turned up a few times. V usage is TRBV12-3 or TRBV12-4 and J usage is TRBJ1-5; the D gene is possibly TRBD1 (6 bases). This CDR3 has 15 residues. The V gene lost 3 bases and the J gene lost 1 base, with 10 bases spanning the gap. CDR3 coding DNA: TGTGCCAGCAGTTTTGGGGGCGGAAGCAATCAGCCCCAGCATTTT. Its protein is CASSFGGGSNQPQHF.

The chain is built from TRBV20-1 and TRBJ2-3; 8 bases match TRBD2. Germline V gives CDR1 DFQATT, CDR2 SNEGSKA (reference sequence). The CDR3 consists of 14 residues. With V trimmed by 1 base and J by 0 bases, 0 bases remained unmatched. In DNA form, the CDR3 reads TGCAGTGCTAGAGCGGGAGGGAGCACAGATACGCAGTATTTT. Its translation is CSARAGGSTDTQYF.

This clonotype was observed a handful of times. The J gene is TRBJ2-7, the V gene TRBV4-3, with 8 bases matching TRBD1. The CDR3 is 15 residues long. Germline V gene data show CDR1 as LGHNA and CDR2 as YSLEER. V dropped 2 bases and J dropped 2; count of bases not matched to a gene: 5. The CDR3, as DNA: TGCGCCAGCAGCCAATCTCTACAGGGGGCCTACGAGCAGTACTTC. Translated, it gives CASSQSLQGAYEQYF.

CDR3 amino acids: CASSQDSGTFGYTF. The CDR3 DNA reads as TGTGCCAGCAGCCAAGATTCGGGGACCTTCGGCTACACCTTC. The chain links TRBV7-8 to TRBJ1-2; tentatively, D is TRBD1 (5 bases). Between the trimmed V and J ends, which lost 5 bases and 8 bases, there was a span of 18 bases. The CDR3 has 14 residues. Germline CDR1 reads SGHVS; CDR2 reads FQNEAQ. The whole variable domain, filled in from reference TRBV7-8 and TRBJ1-2, reads GAGVSQSPRYKVAKRGQDVALRCDPISGHVSLFWYQQALGQGPEFLTYFQNEAQLDKSGLPSDRFFAERPEGSVSTLKIQRTQQEDSAVYLCASSQDSGTFGYTFGSGTRLTVV.

This clonotype was detected many times. The J gene is TRBJ1-1, the V gene TRBV12-3 or TRBV12-4; no definite D call. This CDR3 region has 13 residues. Trimming took off 7 bases at V and 2 bases at J, with 11 bases between the two ends. The CDR3 DNA follows: TGTGCCAGCAATCTCCAAGTTAACACTGAAGCTTTCTTT. Translated: CASNLQVNTEAFF.

At least ten counts were recorded for this clonotype. In DNA, the CDR3 is TGTGCCAGCTCGTACACAGGGGGCGATGGCTACACCTTC. It yields the protein CASSYTGGDGYTF. The rearrangement uses TRBV18 and TRBJ1-2, with TRBD1 matching 9 bases. In germline, CDR1 is KGHSH, CDR2 LQKENI. The CDR3 spans 13 residues. V lost 6 bases and J lost 6; bases outside the gene matches: 5.

Only a few counts were recorded for this clonotype. The rearrangement links TRBV19 to TRBJ1-1; a weak D match, TRBD1 (6 bases). Germline V gives CDR1 LNHDA, CDR2 SQIVND (reference sequence). The CDR3 sequence is 13 residues long. V was clipped by 5 bases and J by 10 bases, with 17 bases between them. CDR3 region: CASSEKQGLVAFF. CDR3 in DNA: TGTGCCAGTAGTGAAAAACAGGGTTTGGTAGCTTTCTTT.

This clonotype was detected ten times or more. CDR3 sequence: CASSLALQGTEAFF. In DNA form, the CDR3 reads TGCGCCAGCAGCTTGGCATTACAGGGAACTGAAGCTTTCTTT. The rearrangement uses TRBV5-1 and TRBJ1-1; perhaps TRBD1 as D (6 bases). Germline V gives CDR1 SGHRS, CDR2 YFSETQ. CDR3 size: 14 residues. Trimming took off 0 bases at V and 5 bases at J, with 11 bases between the two ends. The full variable domain, with the rest looked up from reference TRBV5-1 and TRBJ1-1, is KAGVTQTPRYLIKTRGQQVTLSCSPISGHRSVSWYQQTPGQGLQFLFEYFSETQRNKGNFPGRFSGRQFSNSRSEMNVSTLELGDSALYLCASSLALQGTEAFFGQGTRLTVV.

This clonotype was counted a few times. V and J are TRBV5-1 and TRBJ2-6; D possibly corresponds to TRBD2 (5 bases). CDR3 length: 16 amino acids. The V end was cut by 0 bases, the J end by 2 bases, with 9 bases between. CDR1 is SGHRS, CDR2 YFSETQ, per germline. CDR3 amino acids: CASSLEFGAGANVLTF. The CDR3 coding sequence is TGCGCCAGCAGCTTGGAATTCGGGGCTGGGGCCAACGTCCTGACTTTC.

This clonotype was detected ten times or more. J is TRBJ2-5 and V is TRBV12-3 or TRBV12-4, with 7 bases aligning to TRBD1. J was trimmed by 7 bases and V by 2 bases; bases with no gene match: 4. The CDR3 covers 13 residues. The DNA for the CDR3 is TGTGCCAGCAGTTTACTGGCAGGGGGGACCCAGTACTTC. The encoded protein is CASSLLAGGTQYF.

Comments on this clonotype: With a much larger clone just one base away, this may be a read error. This chain joins TRBV7-2 and TRBJ1-6, with D possibly matching TRBD1 (6 bases). Germline V CDR1 and CDR2: SGHTA, FQGNSA. The CDR3 has 14 amino acids. In nucleotides, the CDR3 is TGTCCCAGCAGCTTGCGGGGGCAAGCTTCACCCCTCCACTTT. This codes for CPSSLRGQASPLHF.

This clonotype was observed a handful of times. The chain recombines TRBV20-1 with TRBJ2-7; the D gene could be TRBD1 or TRBD2 (5 bases each). V was cut by 6 bases and J by 7 bases, with 25 bases left in between. The germline CDR1 and CDR2 sequences are DFQATT and SNEGSKA (reference sequence). The CDR3 extends over 15 amino acids. The CDR3 loop is CSAESTQVQREEQYF. DNA of the CDR3: TGCAGTGCGGAATCCACACAGGTCCAACGGGAAGAGCAGTACTTC.

The chain combines TRBV20-1 with TRBJ2-2; no firm D call. Germline CDR1 DFQATT, CDR2 SNEGSKA (reference sequence). Trimming removed 0 bases at V and 6 bases at J, with 11 bases between. This CDR3 is built from 14 residues. CDR3 DNA sequence: TGCAGTGCTAGAGATATGCGCGGATCCGGGGAGCTGTTTTTT. It specifies CSARDMRGSGELFF.

This clonotype was seen a few times. The chain carries TRBV30 and TRBJ1-2, with D possibly being TRBD1 (6 bases). Germline V CDR1 and CDR2: GTSNPN, SVGIG (reference sequence). Deletions cut 3 bases from V and 5 bases from J, with 10 bases between. The CDR3 is 12 amino acids. DNA for the CDR3: TGTGCCTGGAGCTTACAGGGATATGGCTACACCTTC. This codes for CAWSLQGYGYTF.

The table lists this clonotype with many counts. The gene calls are TRBV2 and TRBJ2-1; D is unresolved. Germline V gives CDR1 SNHLY, CDR2 FYNNEI. V was clipped by 7 bases and J by 4 bases, with 11 bases between them. The CDR3 consists of 13 residues. The CDR3 protein is CASNIGRYNEQFF. As DNA, the CDR3 is TGTGCCAGCAATATCGGGCGGTACAATGAGCAGTTCTTC.

This clonotype has more than one count but fewer than ten. The chain recombines TRBV30 with TRBJ2-7; 7 bases match TRBD1. CDR1 is GTSNPN and CDR2 is SVGIG in the germline V gene (reference sequence). V trimming: 0 bases; J trimming: 3 bases; junction bases outside the gene matches: 5. There are 14 residues in the CDR3. CDR3 region: CAWSVEYRGYEQYF. For the CDR3, the DNA is TGTGCCTGGAGTGTAGAGTACAGGGGCTACGAGCAGTACTTC.

This chain uses TRBV27 with TRBJ2-7, with 9 bases identical to TRBD2. In germline, CDR1 is MNHEY, CDR2 SMNVEV (reference sequence). After removal of 4 bases from V and 2 bases from J, the junction contained 9 bases not matched to a gene. The CDR3 runs to 16 residues. CDR3 sequence (DNA): TGTGCCAGCAGTTCGATTCTAGCGGGAACCCCCTACGAGCAGTACTTC. It yields the protein CASSSILAGTPYEQYF.

This clonotype has ten or more counts. The V and J genes are TRBV20-1 and TRBJ2-7; D remains unclear. The CDR3 has 10 residues. V was shortened by 1 base and J by 3 bases, with 1 base between the two germline ends. Germline V gives CDR1 DFQATT, CDR2 SNEGSKA (reference sequence). This CDR3 is CSARGYEQYF. CDR3 DNA: TGCAGTGCTAGAGGCTACGAGCAGTACTTC.

This clonotype was picked up many times. The CDR3 DNA reads as TGTGCCATCAGCCCAGTGAGTGGCGGATCCTACGAGCAGTACTTC. As protein: CAISPVSGGSYEQYF. This sequence joins TRBV10-3 and TRBJ2-7; D is undetermined. This CDR3 spans 15 amino acids. Germline lookup yields CDR1 ENHRY and CDR2 SYGVKD. Trimming removed 6 bases from V and 1 base from J, with 16 bases in between.

This clonotype has a handful of counts. At one end, the junction sequence differs from germline, possibly due to a read error. The chain combines TRBV7-7 with TRBJ2-5; D is unresolved. Germline CDR1 and CDR2: SSHAT and FNYEAQ (reference sequence). The CDR3 spans 14 residues. CDR3 coding DNA: TGTGCTAGCAGCTTAGACTGGGCGGTCGAGACCCAGTACTTC. Its protein product is CASSLDWAVETQYF.

This clonotype was seen only a few times. The chain carries TRBV20-1 and TRBJ2-2; 10 bases fit TRBD1. The V and J ends lost 5 bases and 4 bases, in that order; junction bases with no gene match: 4. Germline V CDR1 and CDR2: DFQATT, SNEGSKA (reference sequence). The CDR3 has 14 amino acids. This CDR3 reads CSALDRGPTGELFF. CDR3 DNA sequence: TGCAGTGCTCTTGACAGGGGGCCCACCGGGGAGCTGTTTTTT.

The table lists this clonotype with many counts. The J gene is TRBJ1-1, the V gene TRBV28, with D possibly matching TRBD1 (6 bases). Trimming removed 7 bases at V and 3 bases at J, with 15 bases between. There are 14 residues in the CDR3. The germline gives CDR1 MDHEN, CDR2 SYDVKM. CDR3 in amino acids: CASTSGGADTEAFF. CDR3 DNA: TGTGCCAGCACCTCCGGGGGGGCGGACACTGAAGCTTTCTTT. The whole variable domain, remainder taken from reference TRBV28 and TRBJ1-1, is DVKVTQSSRYLVKRTGEKVFLECVQDMDHENMFWYRQDPGLGLRLIYFSYDVKMKEKGDIPEGYSVSREKKERFSLILESASTNQTSMYLCASTSGGADTEAFFGQGTRLTVV.

At least ten counts were recorded for this clonotype. The V gene is TRBV7-2, the J gene TRBJ1-2; 7 bases fit TRBD1. Trimming at V came to 5 bases and at J to 3 bases, leaving 9 bases not matched to a gene. Germline CDR1 SGHTA, CDR2 FQGNSA. CDR3 size: 15 residues. Here the CDR3 reads CASSVRDRTYYGYTF. For the CDR3, the DNA is TGTGCCAGCAGCGTCCGGGACAGAACCTACTATGGCTACACCTTC.